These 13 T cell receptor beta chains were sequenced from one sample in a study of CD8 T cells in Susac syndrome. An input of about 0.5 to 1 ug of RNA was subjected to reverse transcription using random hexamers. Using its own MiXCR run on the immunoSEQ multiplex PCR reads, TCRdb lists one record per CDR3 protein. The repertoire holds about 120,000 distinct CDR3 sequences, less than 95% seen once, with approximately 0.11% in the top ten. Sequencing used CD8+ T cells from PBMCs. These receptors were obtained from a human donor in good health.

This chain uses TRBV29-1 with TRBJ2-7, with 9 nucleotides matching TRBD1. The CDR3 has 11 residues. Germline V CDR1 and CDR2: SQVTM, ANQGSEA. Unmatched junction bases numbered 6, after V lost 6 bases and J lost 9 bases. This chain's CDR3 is CSVDRGIGQYF. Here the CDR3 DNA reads TGCAGCGTGGACAGGGGAATCGGGCAGTACTTC.

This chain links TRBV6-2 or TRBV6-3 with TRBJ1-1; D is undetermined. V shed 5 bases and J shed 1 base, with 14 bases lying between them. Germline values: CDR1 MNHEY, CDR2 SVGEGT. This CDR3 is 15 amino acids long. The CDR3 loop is CASSKHTEANTEAFF. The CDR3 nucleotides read TGTGCCAGCAGTAAGCATACGGAGGCGAACACTGAAGCTTTCTTT.

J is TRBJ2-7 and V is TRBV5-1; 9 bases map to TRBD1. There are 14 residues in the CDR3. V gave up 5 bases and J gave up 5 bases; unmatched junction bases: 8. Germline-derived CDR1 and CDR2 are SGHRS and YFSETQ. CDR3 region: CASSPGTGLHEQYF. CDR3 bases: TGCGCCAGCAGTCCGGGGACAGGGCTCCACGAGCAGTACTTC.

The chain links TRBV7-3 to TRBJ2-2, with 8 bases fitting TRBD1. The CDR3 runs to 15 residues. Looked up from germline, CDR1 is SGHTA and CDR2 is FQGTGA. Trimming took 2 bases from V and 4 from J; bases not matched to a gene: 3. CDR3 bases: TGTGCCAGCAGCTTAGGGGACAGGAGCACCGGGGAGCTGTTTTTT. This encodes CASSLGDRSTGELFF.

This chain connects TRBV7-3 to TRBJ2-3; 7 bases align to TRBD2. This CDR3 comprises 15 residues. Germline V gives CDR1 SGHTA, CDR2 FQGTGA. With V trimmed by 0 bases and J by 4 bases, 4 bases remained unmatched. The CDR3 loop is CASSLTSGLADTQYF. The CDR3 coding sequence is TGTGCCAGCAGCTTAACTAGCGGGCTCGCAGATACGCAGTATTTT.

The CDR3 sequence is CASSQTGTSTEAFF. In DNA form, the CDR3 reads TGTGCCAGCAGCCAGACGGGTACTTCGACTGAAGCTTTCTTT. The rearrangement joins TRBV27 to TRBJ1-1; D is unclear. The germline V and J ends were trimmed by 6 bases and 5 bases, with 16 bases remaining between them. The CDR3 runs to 14 residues. Germline assignment: CDR1 MNHEY and CDR2 SMNVEV (reference sequence).

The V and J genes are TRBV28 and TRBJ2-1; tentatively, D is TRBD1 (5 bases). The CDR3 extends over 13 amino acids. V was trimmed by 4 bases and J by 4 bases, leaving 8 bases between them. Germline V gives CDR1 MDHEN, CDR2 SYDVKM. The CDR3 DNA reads TGTGCCAGCAGTTGGGGCCTTTACAATGAGCAGTTCTTC. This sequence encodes CASSWGLYNEQFF.

The CDR3 reads CSASLEAKAFF. DNA of the CDR3: TGCAGTGCATCCCTCGAAGCAAAAGCTTTCTTT. The V call is TRBV20-1, the J call TRBJ1-1; D is unresolved. Trimming removed 6 bases at V and 9 bases at J, with 14 bases between. This CDR3 is 11 amino acids long. Germline CDR1 and CDR2: DFQATT and SNEGSKA (reference sequence).

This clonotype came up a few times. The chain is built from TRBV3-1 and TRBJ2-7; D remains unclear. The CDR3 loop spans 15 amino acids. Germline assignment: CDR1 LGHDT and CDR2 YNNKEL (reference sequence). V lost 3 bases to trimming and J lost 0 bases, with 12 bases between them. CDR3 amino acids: CASSHRHPSSYEQYF. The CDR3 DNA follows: TGTGCCAGCAGCCACAGGCATCCGAGCTCCTACGAGCAGTACTTC.

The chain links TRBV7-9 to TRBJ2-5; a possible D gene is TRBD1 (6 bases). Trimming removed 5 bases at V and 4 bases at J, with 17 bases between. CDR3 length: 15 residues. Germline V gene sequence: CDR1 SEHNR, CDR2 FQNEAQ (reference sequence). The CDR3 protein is CASSRYRRGIETQYF. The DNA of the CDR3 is TGTGCCAGCAGCCGATACCGTAGGGGGATAGAGACCCAGTACTTC. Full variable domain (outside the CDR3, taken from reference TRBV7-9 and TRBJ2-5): DTGVSQNPRHKITKRGQNVTFRCDPISEHNRLYWYRQTLGQGPEFLTYFQNEAQLEKSRLLSDRFSAERPKGSFSTLEIQRTEQGDSAMYLCASSRYRRGIETQYFGPGTRLLVL.

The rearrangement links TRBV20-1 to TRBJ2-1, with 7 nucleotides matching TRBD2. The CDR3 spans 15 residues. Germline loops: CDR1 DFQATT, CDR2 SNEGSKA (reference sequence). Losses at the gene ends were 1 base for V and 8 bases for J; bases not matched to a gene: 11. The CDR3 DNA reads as TGCAGTGCTAGAGCGTATCGGGGGGTTCCCGATGAGCAGTTCTTC. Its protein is CSARAYRGVPDEQFF.

CDR3 residues: CASSAGSNQPQHF. The DNA of the CDR3 is TGTGCCAGCAGCGCGGGAAGCAATCAGCCCCAGCATTTT. The chain is built from TRBV7-3 and TRBJ1-5, with D uncertain. Germline CDR1 and CDR2: SGHTA and FQGTGA. Trimming took off 5 bases at V and 1 base at J, with 6 bases between the two ends. There are 13 residues in the CDR3.

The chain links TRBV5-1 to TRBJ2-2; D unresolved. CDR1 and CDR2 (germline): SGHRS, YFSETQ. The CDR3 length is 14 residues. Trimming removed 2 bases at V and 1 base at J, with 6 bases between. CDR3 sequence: CASSFPVNTGELFF. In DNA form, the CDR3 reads TGCGCCAGCAGCTTTCCGGTGAACACCGGGGAGCTGTTTTTT.